This T cell receptor beta chain was profiled in a study of T cells of healthy individuals. Each CDR3 protein is one row after TCRdb ran MiXCR on the 5' RACE reads. Of 40,000 to 60,000 distinct CDR3 sequences listed, approximately 15% are singletons. The CDR3 totals 16 residues. The germline CDR1 and CDR2 sequences are KGHDR and SFDVKD. Trimming removed 2 bases at V and 1 base at J, with 11 bases between. The TCR was taken from a human donor in good health. The chain has TRBV24-1 and TRBJ2-1; perhaps TRBD1 as D (6 bases). DNA of the CDR3: TGTGCCACCAGTGATTCTCTCAGGGGATCCTACAATGAGCAGTTCTTC. Protein sequence: CATSDSLRGSYNEQFF.